This T cell receptor (beta chain) was recorded in a study of cytomegalovirus exposure and HLA in healthy donors. Study-wide points: Usually a TCR sequence was rare, but some public TCRs were found in many donors.

This CDR3 is 14 amino acids long. The germline CDR1 and CDR2 sequences are MNHNY and SVGAGI (reference sequence). V was pared by 4 bases and J by 3 bases, with 12 bases between. In regard to this clone: Antigen: not known.

In the PCR, 60 Vbeta and 13 Jbeta primers were used. Clones were read by immunoSEQ multiplex PCR, and TCRdb kept only the in-frame ones, dropping some. This table has some 200,000 clones, about 80% appearing once. The source is a woman aged 40 to 55 in good health and CMV-seronegative. The sample was PBMCs. V is TRBV6-6 and J is TRBJ1-2; unclear D gene. CDR3 region: CASSFRERDYGYTF. In DNA form, the CDR3 reads TGTGCCAGCAGTTTCCGGGAGAGAGACTATGGCTACACCTTC.